This T cell receptor (beta chain) derives from a study of cytomegalovirus exposure and HLA in healthy donors. The study ran its PCR with 60 Vbeta and 13 Jbeta primers. The repertoire was sequenced with immunoSEQ multiplex PCR; TCRdb's copy has only in-frame clones and lacks some. In the table there are 120,000 or so clones, around 81% of which are singletons. CDR1 and CDR2 from the germline V gene are MGHRA and YSYEKL. J lost 5 bases, V lost 1 base, and 6 bases had no gene match. The CDR3 is 15 residues long. Each donor was healthy, and each was a bone marrow donor. Specimen: PBMCs. The TCR was taken from a woman between 40 and 50 years old in good health and CMV-seronegative. The chain joins TRBV4-1 to TRBJ2-3; TRBD2 matches 7 bases. CDR3 sequence: CASSQGLAAEDTQYF. For the CDR3, the DNA is TGCGCCAGCAGCCAAGGACTAGCCGCCGAAGATACGCAGTATTTT.